This T cell receptor (beta chain) was identified during a study of CD8 T cells in ankylosing spondylitis. Study-level findings and limits: As for the disease-linked clones, they showed a CD8+ phenotype and occurred at relatively low frequencies in peripheral blood. Blood of patients with ankylosing spondylitis appeared to be characterized by a TCR beta motif of several highly homologous variants.

This clonotype was detected many times. Its antigen is not known. Quantitative molecular-barcoded 5'-RACE generated the TCR beta libraries. TCRdb redid the calling of the 5' RACE reads with MiXCR, one entry per CDR3 protein. The data show 700,000 to 1,000,000 distinct CDR3 sequences, 12% seen once. Material: blood, either unsorted or a sorted T cell fraction (not recorded which). The receptor was derived from a male donor with ankylosing spondylitis.

CDR3 loop: CATSEANNEQFF. The CDR3 DNA reads TGTGCCACCAGTGAGGCTAACAATGAGCAGTTCTTC. This rearrangement joins TRBV24-1 to TRBJ2-1; no clear D. Germline CDR1 is KGHDR and CDR2 is SFDVKD. Trimming removed 4 bases from V and 5 bases from J, with 5 bases in between. The CDR3 has 12 residues.